Listed below are T cell receptor beta chains from one sample, sequenced in a study of blood T cell repertoires in COVID-19. TCRdb's table, derived via immunoSEQ multiplex PCR, lists solely in-frame clones and lacks some. The repertoire holds fewer than 110,000 clones, with around 88% as singletons. The sequenced material came from peripheral blood. The receptor set was obtained from a man aged 45-65 years with active or convalescent COVID-19. The CDR3 runs from the conserved cysteine through the conserved F or W. The order of the fields is CDR3 protein, CDR3 DNA, V gene, J gene, D gene, clone size. A D gene is named only where the DNA matches it firmly. A row's size may be missing; if present it is once, few, many or a size class.

CDR3aa: CASSRTTGYTGELFF
CDR3nt: TGTGCCAGCAGCCGGACAACGGGCTACACCGGGGAGCTGTTTTTT
v_gene: TRBV3-1/TRBV3-2
j_gene: TRBJ2-2
d_gene: NA
abundance: NA

CDR3aa: CASSLGAVGANVLTF
CDR3nt: TGTGCCAGCAGCTTGGGGGCTGTTGGGGCCAACGTCCTGACTTTC
v_gene: TRBV5-6
j_gene: TRBJ2-6
d_gene: NA
abundance: once

CDR3aa: CSHSGGGETQYF
CDR3nt: TGCAGCCACTCGGGGGGCGGGGAGACCCAGTACTTC
v_gene: TRBV29-1
j_gene: TRBJ2-5
d_gene: NA
abundance: NA

CDR3aa: CAIEGTSGSSYNEQFF
CDR3nt: TGTGCCATTGAAGGGACTAGCGGGAGCTCCTACAATGAGCAGTTCTTC
v_gene: TRBV10-3
j_gene: TRBJ2-1
d_gene: TRBD2
abundance: NA

CDR3aa: CASSESGGSSYEQYF
CDR3nt: TGTGCCAGCAGTGAATCGGGCGGGAGTTCCTACGAGCAGTACTTC
v_gene: TRBV6-1
j_gene: TRBJ2-7
d_gene: TRBD2
abundance: NA

CDR3aa: CASTTGTHTDTQYF
CDR3nt: TGTGCCAGCACCACAGGGACCCACACAGATACGCAGTATTTT
v_gene: TRBV6-5
j_gene: TRBJ2-3
d_gene: NA
abundance: few

CDR3aa: CASSLGTNGQYF
CDR3nt: TGCGCCAGCAGCCTCGGGACTAATGGGCAGTACTTC
v_gene: TRBV10-2
j_gene: TRBJ2-7
d_gene: TRBD2
abundance: NA

CDR3aa: CASRRVDRDGKLFF
CDR3nt: TGTGCCAGCAGAAGGGTGGACAGGGATGGAAAACTGTTTTTT
v_gene: TRBV3-1/TRBV3-2
j_gene: TRBJ1-4
d_gene: TRBD1
abundance: NA

CDR3aa: CAISDTGIGEKLFF
CDR3nt: TGTGCCATCAGTGACACAGGGATTGGCGAAAAACTGTTTTTT
v_gene: TRBV10-3
j_gene: TRBJ1-4
d_gene: NA
abundance: NA

CDR3aa: CATSDPGMHTQYF
CDR3nt: TGTGCCACCAGTGATCCAGGGATGCATACGCAGTATTTT
v_gene: TRBV24-1
j_gene: TRBJ2-3
d_gene: NA
abundance: once

CDR3aa: CASSSSGRSPPPYNEQFF
CDR3nt: TGTGCCAGTAGTTCTAGCGGACGATCACCCCCACCCTACAATGAGCAGTTCTTC
v_gene: TRBV19
j_gene: TRBJ2-1
d_gene: TRBD2
abundance: NA

CDR3aa: CASSLAGAKGAWTQYF
CDR3nt: TGTGCCAGCAGCTTAGCCGGAGCCAAGGGGGCCTGGACGCAGTATTTT
v_gene: TRBV7-2
j_gene: TRBJ2-3
d_gene: TRBD1
abundance: NA

CDR3aa: CASSFQTGGISSYEQYF
CDR3nt: TGTGCCAGCAGCTTTCAAACAGGGGGAATCAGCTCCTACGAGCAGTACTTC
v_gene: TRBV5-8
j_gene: TRBJ2-7
d_gene: TRBD1
abundance: NA

CDR3aa: CASSKGLAHNEQFF
CDR3nt: TGTGCCAGCAGCAAAGGACTAGCCCACAATGAGCAGTTCTTC
v_gene: TRBV6-5
j_gene: TRBJ2-1
d_gene: TRBD2
abundance: once

CDR3aa: CASRGAMNTEAFF
CDR3nt: TGTGCCTCCCGGGGGGCGATGAACACTGAAGCTTTCTTT
v_gene: TRBV27
j_gene: TRBJ1-1
d_gene: NA
abundance: NA

CDR3aa: CASSPGLVKNEQFF
CDR3nt: TGTGCCAGCAGCCCGGGACTAGTAAAGAATGAGCAGTTCTTC
v_gene: TRBV28
j_gene: TRBJ2-1
d_gene: TRBD2
abundance: NA

CDR3aa: CASSDRGIQETQYF
CDR3nt: TGTGCCAGCAGCGACAGGGGGATACAAGAGACCCAGTACTTC
v_gene: TRBV27
j_gene: TRBJ2-5
d_gene: TRBD1
abundance: few

CDR3aa: CASSPNDRSEAFF
CDR3nt: TGTGCCAGCTCACCGAACGACAGGAGTGAAGCTTTCTTT
v_gene: TRBV18
j_gene: TRBJ1-1
d_gene: NA
abundance: NA

CDR3aa: CASSPRRIFGSGGTEAFF
CDR3nt: TGTGCCAGCAGCCCAAGAAGGATTTTTGGGTCCGGGGGCACTGAAGCTTTCTTT
v_gene: TRBV7-2
j_gene: TRBJ1-1
d_gene: NA
abundance: NA

CDR3aa: CASSLGGSGTDTQYF
CDR3nt: TGCGCCAGCAGCTTGGGAGGTAGCGGCACAGATACGCAGTATTTT
v_gene: TRBV5-1
j_gene: TRBJ2-3
d_gene: NA
abundance: NA

CDR3aa: CASSQVENEQFF
CDR3nt: TGTGCCAGCAGTCAGGTTGAAAATGAGCAGTTCTTC
v_gene: TRBV11-3
j_gene: TRBJ2-1
d_gene: NA
abundance: NA

CDR3aa: CASSPTSRPAPYEQYF
CDR3nt: TGTGCCAGCAGCCCCACCTCCAGGCCCGCTCCCTACGAGCAGTACTTC
v_gene: TRBV11-2
j_gene: TRBJ2-7
d_gene: NA
abundance: NA

CDR3aa: CASSQSGQGASGTQYF
CDR3nt: TGTGCCAGCAGCCAATCGGGACAGGGGGCTAGTGGTACGCAGTATTTT
v_gene: TRBV3-1/TRBV3-2
j_gene: TRBJ2-3
d_gene: TRBD1
abundance: few

CDR3aa: CASSFGLPYEQYF
CDR3nt: TGTGCCAGCAGCTTTGGACTTCCCTACGAGCAGTACTTC
v_gene: TRBV7-2
j_gene: TRBJ2-7
d_gene: NA
abundance: NA

CDR3aa: CASSPTGTSVDTGELFF
CDR3nt: TGCGCCAGCAGCCCGACCGGGACTAGCGTAGACACCGGGGAGCTGTTTTTT
v_gene: TRBV5-1
j_gene: TRBJ2-2
d_gene: TRBD2
abundance: NA

CDR3aa: CASSLLPSSVQF
CDR3nt: TGTGCCAGCAGTTTACTCCCGAGCTCGGTCCAATTT
v_gene: TRBV27
j_gene: TRBJ2-7
d_gene: NA
abundance: NA

CDR3aa: CASSLDNRVSSGYTF
CDR3nt: TGTGCCAGCAGCTTAGATAACAGGGTTTCTAGTGGCTACACCTTC
v_gene: TRBV11-2
j_gene: TRBJ1-2
d_gene: NA
abundance: NA

CDR3aa: CASTGVGSYGYTF
CDR3nt: TGTGCCAGCACGGGGGTTGGGTCTTATGGCTACACCTTC
v_gene: TRBV27
j_gene: TRBJ1-2
d_gene: NA
abundance: NA

CDR3aa: CASSRRDRDIQPQHF
CDR3nt: TGTGCCAGTAGTAGACGGGACAGGGATATTCAGCCCCAGCATTTT
v_gene: TRBV19
j_gene: TRBJ1-5
d_gene: TRBD1
abundance: NA

CDR3aa: CASSLQAVNYGYTF
CDR3nt: TGTGCCAGCAGCCTACAGGCAGTAAACTATGGCTACACCTTC
v_gene: TRBV11-2
j_gene: TRBJ1-2
d_gene: NA
abundance: NA